Presented here are 8 T cell receptor beta chains from one specimen sequenced in a study of cytomegalovirus exposure and HLA in healthy donors. PCR involved 60 Vbeta and 13 Jbeta primers. Sequencing was performed with immunoSEQ multiplex PCR; in TCRdb, only in-frame clones are kept and a portion is missing. The sample records hundreds of thousands of clones, about 80% being singletons. Sequencing was carried out using PBMCs. These receptors were obtained from a girl between 10 and 17 years old in good health and CMV-seronegative.

The chain is built from TRBV28 and TRBJ1-5; D is possibly TRBD1 (5 bases). Germline lookup yields CDR1 MDHEN and CDR2 SYDVKM. This CDR3 has 17 amino acids. Trimming removed 2 bases from V and 1 base from J, with 15 bases in between. CDR3 sequence reads: CASSLPFRGRSNQPQHF. CDR3 bases: TGTGCCAGCAGTTTACCGTTCCGGGGGAGAAGCAATCAGCCCCAGCATTTT. The full variable domain, in which reference TRBV28 and TRBJ1-5 provide the parts outside the CDR3, is DVKVTQSSRYLVKRTGEKVFLECVQDMDHENMFWYRQDPGLGLRLIYFSYDVKMKEKGDIPEGYSVSREKKERFSLILESASTNQTSMYLCASSLPFRGRSNQPQHFGDGTRLSIL.

J is TRBJ2-5 and V is TRBV29-1; 8 bases agree with TRBD1. The CDR3 contains 14 residues. The germline V gene has CDR1 SQVTM and CDR2 ANQGSEA. J gave up 2 bases and V 4 bases, and 6 bases lay outside the gene matches. This chain's CDR3 is CSVGGQALQETQYF. For the CDR3, the DNA is TGCAGCGTTGGGGGACAGGCGCTACAAGAGACCCAGTACTTC.

This clone was counted once. The chain carries TRBV5-1 and TRBJ2-2; 9 bases align to TRBD1. The CDR3 runs 16 residues. With 0 bases clipped from V and 6 bases from J, the junction kept 6 bases outside the gene matches. Per germline, CDR1 SGHRS and CDR2 YFSETQ. The DNA of the CDR3 is TGCGCCAGCAGCTTGGCCAGGGACAGGGTTGCCGGGGAGCTGTTTTTT. It codes for CASSLARDRVAGELFF. Together with reference TRBV5-1 and TRBJ2-2, the CDR3 gives the full variable domain: KAGVTQTPRYLIKTRGQQVTLSCSPISGHRSVSWYQQTPGQGLQFLFEYFSETQRNKGNFPGRFSGRQFSNSRSEMNVSTLELGDSALYLCASSLARDRVAGELFFGEGSRLTVL.

V and J are TRBV6-5 and TRBJ2-7, with TRBD1 matching 9 bases. Germline V gene data show CDR1 as MNHEY and CDR2 as SVGAGI. The J segment lost 3 bases and the V segment lost 4 bases, leaving 10 bases of the junction unmatched. The CDR3 has 16 amino acids. CDR3 in DNA: TGTGCCAGCAGTTCCGGGCCCAGGACAGGGGACTACGAGCAGTACTTC. Amino acid sequence: CASSSGPRTGDYEQYF.

This sequence joins TRBV7-8 and TRBJ1-1; TRBD1 might be the D (6 bases). V was trimmed by 4 bases and J by 1 base, leaving 13 bases between them. From germline, CDR1 is SGHVS and CDR2 FQNEAQ. The CDR3 has 15 amino acids. The CDR3 reads CASSSRGRTNTEAFF. DNA of the CDR3: TGTGCCAGCAGCTCCAGGGGACGGACGAACACTGAAGCTTTCTTT.

Of note for this clone: This CDR3 is also generated by other DNA sequences in the sample. J is TRBJ1-2 and V is TRBV28, with D unresolved. CDR1 MDHEN and CDR2 SYDVKM come from the germline V gene. The CDR3 has 13 amino acids. The V end lost 1 base, the J end lost 2 bases, and 5 bases lay between the germline ends. CDR3 nucleotide sequence: TGTGCCAGCAGTTTATCACTAAACTATGGCTACACCTTC. Protein sequence: CASSLSLNYGYTF.

This clone was detected a few times. CDR3 region: CASSLADQPQHF. CDR3 DNA sequence: TGTGCCAGCAGCTTGGCCGATCAGCCCCAGCATTTT. J is TRBJ1-5 and V is TRBV5-6; D is unresolved. The germline V and J ends were trimmed by 0 bases and 5 bases, with 3 bases remaining between them. CDR1 and CDR2 from the germline V gene are SGHDT and YYEEEE. The CDR3 is 12 amino acids.

The chain's CDR3 is CASSIRTGGYGYTF. For the CDR3, the DNA is TGTGCCAGCAGTATTAGGACAGGGGGCTATGGCTACACCTTC. J is TRBJ1-2 and V is TRBV28; 10 nucleotides align to TRBD1. J was trimmed by 4 bases and V by 5 bases; bases with no gene match: 4. CDR3 length equals 14 residues. Germline V gene lookup returns CDR1 MDHEN and CDR2 SYDVKM.